This TCR beta chain was retrieved from a study of blood T cell repertoires in COVID-19. Study overall: Donors in the United States, Italy and Spain gave samples during acute or convalescent COVID-19. T cells, B-cell-depleted T cells, or PBMCs provided the cDNA or gDNA that served as material.

Germline values: CDR1 GTSNPN, CDR2 SVGIG (reference sequence). The V gene end was trimmed by 6 bases and the J gene end by 5 bases; junction bases not matched to a gene: 14. The CDR3 runs to 17 residues. This clone was seen only once. Here immunoSEQ multiplex PCR was the method, and the copy in TCRdb shows in-frame clones only, minus some. This table holds some 250,000 clones, around 90% found once. The sequence was obtained from a woman aged 25 to 39 with acute or convalescent COVID-19. The sample consisted of peripheral blood. The chain uses TRBV30 and TRBJ2-5; 14 positions agree with TRBD2. The DNA for the CDR3 is TGTGCCTGCTCCGGGACTAGCGGGAGTGGGTTCGGGGAGACCCAGTACTTC. Translation: CACSGTSGSGFGETQYF.